These 29 T cell receptor beta chains were all obtained from the same sample, sequenced in a study of T-cell memory formation after mild COVID-19. Each CDR3 protein is one row after TCRdb ran MiXCR on the 5' RACE reads. The data show roughly 300,000 distinct CDR3 sequences, around 16% seen once. The sample taken for sequencing was PBMCs or a T cell subset sorted from them (not recorded which). Receptors were obtained from a man aged 18-30 years who had mild COVID-19 (a few samples of this study predate the infection). Cell type and time point are not known.

The V gene is TRBV6-5, the J gene TRBJ2-3; 9 nucleotides agree with TRBD2. Germline CDR1 and CDR2: MNHEY and SVGAGI. Trimming took 1 base from V and 5 from J; bases not matched to a gene: 7. The CDR3 has 16 residues. CDR3 coding DNA: TGTGCCAGCAGTTACTACTGGCGGGGGGGCCAAGATACGCAGTATTTT. As protein: CASSYYWRGGQDTQYF.

This clonotype was observed a handful of times. The rearrangement joins TRBV7-2 to TRBJ1-2, with 7 bases identical to TRBD1. The CDR3 has 14 residues. Germline V lookup: CDR1 SGHTA, CDR2 FQGNSA. The V gene end was trimmed by 6 bases and the J gene end by 7 bases; junction bases not matched to a gene: 11. CDR3 protein: CASSPDRRSGGYTF. The CDR3 coding sequence is TGTGCCAGCAGTCCGGACAGGAGAAGTGGTGGCTACACCTTC.

The sample holds a few counts of this clonotype. The chain uses TRBV2 and TRBJ2-1, with 8 nucleotides matching TRBD1. The J segment lost 6 bases and the V segment lost 6 bases, leaving 7 bases of the junction unmatched. The CDR3 spans 14 residues. The V gene's germline CDR1 is SNHLY and CDR2 FYNNEI. The CDR3 here is CASSLQGVSNEQFF. DNA of the CDR3: TGTGCCAGCAGCCTACAGGGGGTGAGCAATGAGCAGTTCTTC.

The table lists this clonotype with many counts. This chain connects TRBV18 to TRBJ2-5, with TRBD1 matching over 7 bases. CDR1 is KGHSH and CDR2 is LQKENI in the germline V gene. The ends lost 2 bases at V and 2 bases at J; junction bases unmatched: 2. The CDR3 is made up of 14 amino acids. This CDR3 reads CASSPRDRQETQYF. CDR3 bases: TGTGCCAGCTCACCAAGGGACAGACAAGAGACCCAGTACTTC. The variable domain in full, with the rest retrieved from reference TRBV18 and TRBJ2-5, is NAGVMQNPRHLVRRRGQEARLRCSPMKGHSHVYWYRQLPEEGLKFMVYLQKENIIDESGMPKERFSAEFPKEGPSILRIQQVVRGDSAAYFCASSPRDRQETQYFGPGTRLLVL.

This clonotype was seen more than once but under ten times. V and J are TRBV2 and TRBJ1-2; 7 bases are a match to TRBD1. With 8 bases clipped from V and 5 bases from J, the junction kept 8 bases outside the gene matches. CDR3 size: 13 residues. In germline, CDR1 is SNHLY, CDR2 FYNNEI. CDR3 in amino acids: CASLRAGGYGYTF. The CDR3 DNA reads TGTGCCAGCCTGAGGGCAGGGGGGTATGGCTACACCTTC.

This clonotype occurred a few times. The chain employs TRBV9 and TRBJ1-2; no clear D gene. CDR3 length equals 12 residues. Trimming stripped 5 bases from V and 4 bases from J, with 9 bases between. Germline V gene lookup returns CDR1 SGDLS and CDR2 YYNGEE. The CDR3 nucleotides are TGTGCCAGCAGTCAGCCGGGCTATGGCTACACCTTC. This codes for CASSQPGYGYTF.

In DNA, the CDR3 is TGTGCCAGCAGAACGACAGGGCACACAGATACGCAGTATTTT. It specifies CASRTTGHTDTQYF. The rearrangement links TRBV28 to TRBJ2-3; 7 positions agree with TRBD1. The germline CDR1 and CDR2 sequences are MDHEN and SYDVKM. Trimming at V came to 6 bases and at J to 2 bases, leaving 5 bases not matched to a gene. The CDR3 runs 14 residues.

A few counts support this clonotype. The chain couples TRBV28 to TRBJ2-7, with TRBD1 identical over 9 bases. The CDR3 is made up of 16 amino acids. From germline, CDR1 is MDHEN and CDR2 SYDVKM. V gave up 4 bases and J gave up 4 bases; unmatched junction bases: 11. CDR3 bases: TGTGCCAGCAGTTACGCCCCCGGGACAGGGTCTTACGAGCAGTACGTC. Translation: CASSYAPGTGSYEQYV.

This chain uses TRBV4-3 with TRBJ2-7; tentative D call: TRBD1 (6 bases). This CDR3 is 15 amino acids long. Trimming removed 0 bases from V and 3 bases from J, with 12 bases in between. Germline-derived CDR1 and CDR2 are LGHNA and YSLEER. This chain's CDR3 is CASSQDRQGLYEQYF. DNA for the CDR3: TGCGCCAGCAGCCAAGATAGGCAGGGGCTCTACGAGCAGTACTTC.

This clonotype was found a few times. This rearrangement joins TRBV6-2 or TRBV6-3 to TRBJ2-2; no definite D call. This CDR3 region has 13 residues. V was clipped by 6 bases and J by 0 bases, with 5 bases between them. Germline V gives CDR1 MNHEY, CDR2 SVGEGT. CDR3 nucleotides: TGTGCCAGCAGGCGGACGAACACCGGGGAGCTGTTTTTT. Translating gives CASRRTNTGELFF.

There are a few counts of this clonotype. This chain links TRBV20-1 with TRBJ1-1, with 8 bases that match TRBD1. The CDR3 has 13 residues. J gave up 7 bases and V 6 bases, and 10 bases lay outside the gene matches. Germline V gene lookup returns CDR1 DFQATT and CDR2 SNEGSKA (reference sequence). This CDR3 reads CSASKTGDNEAFF. The CDR3 coding sequence is TGCAGTGCCAGTAAGACAGGGGATAATGAAGCTTTCTTT.

Regarding this clonotype: Compared with germline, one end of the junction differs, possibly owing to a read error. The chain links TRBV6-5 to TRBJ1-2; D ambiguous. CDR3 length: 12 residues. Germline V lookup: CDR1 MNHEY, CDR2 SVGAGI. CDR3 DNA: TGTGCCAGCAGTTACTCGCCCGGCGATCTCGCCTTC. Protein product: CASSYSPGDLAF.

The chain is built from TRBV20-1 and TRBJ1-2; D not certain. Trimming shortened V by 3 bases and J by 6 bases, and 11 bases separated the two germline ends. CDR1 DFQATT and CDR2 SNEGSKA come from the germline V gene (reference sequence). The CDR3 runs 12 residues. CDR3 nucleotide sequence: TGCAGTGCTAGGGGCGTCCTACATGGCTACACCTTC. The encoded protein is CSARGVLHGYTF.

The genes are TRBV11-2 and TRBJ1-1; D is ambiguous. Looked up from germline, CDR1 is SGHAT and CDR2 is FQNNGV. This CDR3 region has 16 residues. Trimming took 1 base from V and 3 from J, leaving 15 bases between them. This chain's CDR3 is CASSLVVVRTDTEAFF. The CDR3 DNA reads TGTGCCAGCAGCTTAGTCGTCGTCAGAACCGACACTGAAGCTTTCTTT.

The chain uses TRBV2 and TRBJ2-1; D call uncertain. CDR3 length: 12 residues. V lost 6 bases, J lost 14 bases, and 17 bases lay in between. From germline, CDR1 is SNHLY and CDR2 FYNNEI. The CDR3 DNA follows: TGTGCCAGCAGCCTCCGGCATGGAGAGGAGTTCTTC. It encodes CASSLRHGEEFF. The variable domain in full, with the rest retrieved from reference TRBV2 and TRBJ2-1, is EPEVTQTPSHQVTQMGQEVILRCVPISNHLYFYWYRQILGQKVEFLVSFYNNEISEKSEIFDDQFSVERPDGSNFTLKIRSTKLEDSAMYFCASSLRHGEEFFGPGTRLTVL.

The chain links TRBV12-3 or TRBV12-4 to TRBJ1-2; D uncertain. V dropped 3 bases and J dropped 4 bases, with 3 bases sitting between them. The CDR3 spans 11 residues. In DNA, the CDR3 is TGTGCCAGCAGTTTTTTCTATGGCTACACCTTC. It codes for CASSFFYGYTF.

This clonotype was seen only a few times. The chain joins TRBV20-1 to TRBJ1-2; D is unclear. V was pared by 2 bases and J by 7 bases, with 14 bases between. This CDR3 comprises 13 residues. Germline CDR1 and CDR2: DFQATT and SNEGSKA (reference sequence). The CDR3 DNA sequence: TGCAGTGCTAGACCCGTTCCGACTGGTGGCTACACCTTC. It yields the protein CSARPVPTGGYTF.

Worth noting for this clonotype: Since a much larger clone is just one base distant, this may be a read error. The chain combines TRBV5-1 with TRBJ1-1; perhaps TRBD1 as D (5 bases). CDR1 and CDR2 from the germline V gene are SGHRS and YFSETQ. CDR3 length equals 13 residues. As DNA, the CDR3 is TGCGACAGCAGCTTGGGGGGAAGCACTGAAGCTTTCTTT. Encoded protein: CDSSLGGSTEAFF.

This chain links TRBV2 with TRBJ2-3; D ambiguous. The V and J ends lost 7 bases and 5 bases respectively, with 22 bases between them. Germline loops: CDR1 SNHLY, CDR2 FYNNEI. This CDR3 is 16 amino acids long. The CDR3 DNA reads as TGTGCCAGCATGTTGGATCGCTTCCAGCTATTAGATACGCAGTATTTT. Amino acid sequence: CASMLDRFQLLDTQYF.

This clonotype was counted between two and nine times. This chain joins TRBV7-2 and TRBJ1-1; perhaps TRBD1 as D (6 bases). Trimming took off 7 bases at V and 4 bases at J, with 25 bases between the two ends. Germline V gene data show CDR1 as SGHTA and CDR2 as FQGNSA. The CDR3 has 17 residues. CDR3 in DNA: TGTGCCAGCATTCGCGGGGGCGCTGGGTCGATGGGCACTGAAGCTTTCTTT. The encoded protein is CASIRGGAGSMGTEAFF.

The chain combines TRBV6-2 or TRBV6-3 with TRBJ2-7; 7 nucleotides agree with TRBD1. V was clipped by 6 bases and J by 3 bases; unmatched bases: 17. The CDR3 contains 17 residues. Germline lookup yields CDR1 MNHEY and CDR2 SVGEGT. The CDR3 sequence: CASSRGEGAPNIYEQYF. The CDR3 DNA follows: TGTGCCAGCAGCCGCGGCGAGGGGGCCCCTAATATCTACGAGCAGTACTTC.

The table lists this clonotype with a few counts. J is TRBJ2-3 and V is TRBV20-1; D possibly corresponds to TRBD2 (6 bases). The CDR3 is made up of 15 amino acids. Trimming cost V 6 bases and J 4 bases, with 20 bases left between them. CDR1 is DFQATT, CDR2 SNEGSKA, per germline (reference sequence). The CDR3 spells CSAPRHGGGADTQYF. The CDR3 coding sequence is TGCAGTGCCCCAAGGCACGGGGGAGGTGCAGATACGCAGTATTTT.

This sequence joins TRBV7-2 and TRBJ2-6; no clear D gene. V was clipped by 6 bases and J by 0 bases, with 9 bases between them. Germline V gene data show CDR1 as SGHTA and CDR2 as FQGNSA. The CDR3 is made up of 15 amino acids. CDR3 nucleotides: TGTGCCAGCAGAAAGACGGGCTCTGGGGCCAACGTCCTGACTTTC. This translates into CASRKTGSGANVLTF.

The V gene is TRBV29-1, the J gene TRBJ2-7; the D gene could be TRBD1 or TRBD2 (5 bases each). V was cut by 4 bases and J by 3 bases, with 7 bases left in between. The CDR3 length is 11 residues. Germline V lookup: CDR1 SQVTM, CDR2 ANQGSEA. The CDR3 reads CSVGGDYEQYF. The CDR3 DNA reads as TGCAGCGTTGGAGGGGACTACGAGCAGTACTTC.

The V call is TRBV10-3, the J call TRBJ1-2, with D maybe TRBD1 (5 bases). V was cut by 4 bases and J by 8 bases, with 17 bases left in between. Germline CDR1 is ENHRY and CDR2 is SYGVKD. This CDR3 has 14 residues. The CDR3 reads CAISVQANGDGYTF. In DNA form, the CDR3 reads TGTGCCATCAGTGTGCAGGCTAATGGGGACGGCTACACCTTC.

This clonotype was seen only a few times. The chain combines TRBV7-9 with TRBJ2-7; D is unresolved. Looked up from germline, CDR1 is SEHNR and CDR2 is FQNEAQ (reference sequence). Trimming pared 1 base from V and 5 bases from J, leaving 18 bases between. The length of the CDR3 is 16 residues. This CDR3 reads CASSLDQGTLWHEQYF. The CDR3 DNA reads as TGTGCCAGCAGCTTAGATCAAGGAACCTTGTGGCACGAGCAGTACTTC.

J is TRBJ2-1 and V is TRBV12-3 or TRBV12-4; D is undetermined. Deletions cut 2 bases from V and 5 bases from J, with 4 bases between. CDR3 length: 12 amino acids. The CDR3 sequence is CASSLLHNEQFF. The CDR3 bases are TGTGCCAGCAGTTTACTTCACAATGAGCAGTTCTTC.

The chain recombines TRBV6-5 with TRBJ1-3; D not resolved. Trimming took 0 bases from V and 9 from J, leaving 15 bases between them. The CDR3 is 15 amino acids. CDR1 and CDR2 (germline): MNHEY, SVGAGI. CDR3 bases: TGTGCCAGCAGTTACTCGAAACGGGGAATTGGCACCATATATTTT. Protein sequence: CASSYSKRGIGTIYF.

This clonotype was seen ten or more times. The CDR3 sequence: CASSPYLKRTDTQYF. The CDR3 nucleotides are TGTGCCAGCAGTCCATACTTAAAGCGCACAGATACGCAGTATTTT. This sequence joins TRBV12-3 or TRBV12-4 and TRBJ2-3; no definite D call. The CDR3 spans 15 residues. Deletions cut 5 bases from V and 1 base from J, with 13 bases between.